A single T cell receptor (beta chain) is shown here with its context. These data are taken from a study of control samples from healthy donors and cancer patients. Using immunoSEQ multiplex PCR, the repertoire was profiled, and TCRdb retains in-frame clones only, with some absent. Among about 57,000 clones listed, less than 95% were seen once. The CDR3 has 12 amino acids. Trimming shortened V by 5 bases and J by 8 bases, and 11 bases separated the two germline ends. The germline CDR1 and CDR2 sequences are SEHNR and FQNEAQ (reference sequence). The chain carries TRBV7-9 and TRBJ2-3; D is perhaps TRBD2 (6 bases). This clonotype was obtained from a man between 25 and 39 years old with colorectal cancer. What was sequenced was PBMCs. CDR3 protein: CASSPTGGTQYF. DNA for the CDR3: TGTGCCAGCAGCCCAACCGGGGGTACGCAGTATTTT.